Below, 22 T cell receptor beta chains from the same sample are listed, as sequenced in a study of T cell responses to AZD1222 COVID-19 vaccine (dated by TCRdb to the early 2020s). Library creation used the immunoSEQ multiplex PCR assay. Held by TCRdb, this immuneACCESS table contains in-frame sequences only and omits some clones. Under half of the omission traces to an unresolved V gene where checked; the cause of the rest is unknown. This sample lists fewer than 130,000 clones; 70% to 90% were detected once. About 2.5% of the sample rests with the top ten. This specimen's time point label, interpreted: about 28 days (+/-7) after the second vaccine dose. This specimen consisted of peripheral blood, obtained 28 days after the second AZD1222 dose. Receptors were obtained from an adult who received the AZD1222 COVID-19 vaccine.

V and J are TRBV5-8 and TRBJ1-3, with 7 bases fitting TRBD1. V lost 4 bases, J lost 3 bases, and 7 bases stayed unmatched. There are 15 residues in the CDR3. CDR1 SGHTS and CDR2 YDEGEE come from the germline V gene. CDR3 coding DNA: TGTGCCAGCAGCGGTGCAGGGGGACGTGGAAACACCATATATTTT. Translated, it gives CASSGAGGRGNTIYF.

This clone was recorded only once. This chain joins TRBV3-1 (or the pseudogene TRBV3-2) and TRBJ1-4; the D gene is possibly TRBD1 (6 bases). CDR1 LGHDT and CDR2 YNNKEL come from the germline V gene (reference sequence). V shed 1 base and J shed 5 bases, with 11 bases lying between them. The CDR3 runs to 15 residues. The CDR3: CASSQVQGKNEKLFF. The CDR3 nucleotides are TGTGCCAGCAGCCAAGTTCAGGGGAAAAATGAAAAACTGTTTTTT.

V and J are TRBV29-1 and TRBJ2-7; D gene ambiguous. In germline, CDR1 is SQVTM, CDR2 ANQGSEA. CDR3 length equals 12 residues. Trimming pared 6 bases from V and 5 bases from J, leaving 14 bases between. CDR3 DNA: TGCAGCGTACAACTCCTCGGCAACGAGCAGTACTTC. The encoded protein is CSVQLLGNEQYF.

The gene calls are TRBV6-6 and TRBJ2-7; TRBD1 might be the D (6 bases). CDR3 length: 13 residues. V was trimmed by 2 bases and J by 4 bases, leaving 9 bases between them. CDR1 is MNHNY, CDR2 SVGAGI, per germline (reference sequence). Written as DNA, the CDR3 is TGTGCCAGCAGTTACCTGGGGGCATACGAGCAGTACTTC. Amino acids: CASSYLGAYEQYF.

The DNA of the CDR3 is TGTGCCAGCTCACCTCCGGCCGGGACGTACACTGAAGCTTTCTTT. This translates into CASSPPAGTYTEAFF. V and J are TRBV18 and TRBJ1-1; TRBD1 is a possible D gene (5 bases). This CDR3 comprises 15 residues. Trimming shortened V by 3 bases and J by 3 bases, and 14 bases separated the two germline ends. CDR1 and CDR2 from the germline V gene are KGHSH and LQKENI.

A few counts support this clone. The chain combines TRBV28 with TRBJ2-7; 7 bases agree with TRBD1. V gave up 7 bases and J gave up 1 base; unmatched junction bases: 7. In germline, CDR1 is MDHEN, CDR2 SYDVKM. The CDR3 loop spans 14 amino acids. The CDR3 DNA reads TGTGCCAGCACCTGGACAGGAAGATCCTACGAGCAGTACTTC. The encoded protein is CASTWTGRSYEQYF.

The chain joins TRBV11-2 to TRBJ1-3; D unclear. The CDR3 runs 15 residues. Germline CDR1 SGHAT, CDR2 FQNNGV. Trimming pared 2 bases from V and 0 bases from J, leaving 8 bases between. As DNA, the CDR3 is TGTGCCAGCAGCTTACTGGGTTCCTCTGGAAACACCATATATTTT. Its protein is CASSLLGSSGNTIYF.

V usage is TRBV3-1 (or the pseudogene TRBV3-2) and J usage is TRBJ1-2; TRBD1 agrees at 7 bases. The germline V gene encodes CDR1 LGHDT and CDR2 YNNKEL (reference sequence). J was trimmed by 1 base and V by 1 base; bases with no gene match: 3. The CDR3 sequence is 15 residues long. CDR3 in DNA: TGTGCCAGCAGCCAAGTCACAGGGGTTAACTATGGCTACACCTTC. It specifies CASSQVTGVNYGYTF.

J is TRBJ1-4 and V is TRBV9; 7 bases map to TRBD1. V shed 0 bases, J shed 8 bases, and the junction held 4 bases outside the gene matches. The CDR3 covers 14 residues. Looked up from germline, CDR1 is SGDLS and CDR2 is YYNGEE. The CDR3 DNA is TGTGCCAGCAGCGTAGCACAGGGGAGGGAAAAACTGTTTTTT. It codes for CASSVAQGREKLFF.

This clone is deemed medium-sized. This chain uses TRBV19 with TRBJ1-1; D might be TRBD1 (5 bases). V gave up 10 bases and J gave up 1 base, with 19 bases separating them. Germline V CDR1 and CDR2: LNHDA, SQIVND (reference sequence). The CDR3 has 15 residues. CDR3 sequence reads: CATENRGRENTEAFF. The CDR3 DNA sequence: TGTGCCACCGAGAATCGGGGACGGGAGAACACTGAAGCTTTCTTT.

The J gene is TRBJ2-7, the V gene TRBV5-3; 7 bases line up with TRBD1. TRBV5-3 belongs to the ORF category, with a function that is uncertain. Germline trimming cut 8 bases from V and 2 bases from J; bases unmatched to any gene: 10. There are 14 residues in the CDR3. CDR3 amino acids: CASPPAGQAYEQYF. In DNA, the CDR3 is TGTGCCAGTCCCCCGGCAGGACAGGCCTACGAGCAGTACTTC.

The chain carries TRBV5-6 and TRBJ2-3; tentatively, D is TRBD2 (5 bases). Germline assignment: CDR1 SGHDT and CDR2 YYEEEE. V was clipped by 0 bases and J by 0 bases, with 11 bases between them. CDR3 length: 16 residues. The CDR3 nucleotides read TGTGCCAGCAGCTTGGCTCTTAGCGTAAGCACAGATACGCAGTATTTT. It encodes CASSLALSVSTDTQYF.

The chain recombines TRBV5-1 with TRBJ1-1, with D perhaps matching TRBD1 (6 bases). V was trimmed by 0 bases and J by 9 bases, leaving 15 bases between them. CDR1 and CDR2 from the germline V gene are SGHRS and YFSETQ. CDR3 size: 14 residues. CDR3 sequence reads: CASSLVSAGEKAFF. CDR3 in DNA: TGCGCCAGCAGCTTGGTTTCGGCAGGGGAGAAAGCTTTCTTT. Based on the CDR3 plus reference TRBV5-1 and TRBJ1-1, the full variable domain is KAGVTQTPRYLIKTRGQQVTLSCSPISGHRSVSWYQQTPGQGLQFLFEYFSETQRNKGNFPGRFSGRQFSNSRSEMNVSTLELGDSALYLCASSLVSAGEKAFFGQGTRLTVV.

The chain uses TRBV30 and TRBJ2-1, with 10 bases identical to TRBD1. This CDR3 comprises 15 residues. With V trimmed by 2 bases and J by 7 bases, 8 bases remained unmatched. Germline CDR1 GTSNPN, CDR2 SVGIG (reference sequence). CDR3 region: CAWSTGQGSWNEQFF. In DNA, the CDR3 is TGTGCCTGGAGTACGGGACAGGGGAGTTGGAATGAGCAGTTCTTC.

The CDR3 spells CACPKQVPLGGGYTF. The CDR3 DNA follows: TGTGCCTGCCCAAAGCAGGTTCCTCTGGGTGGTGGCTACACCTTC. The J gene is TRBJ1-2, the V gene TRBV30; no reliable D call. With 6 bases removed from V and 7 bases from J, the gap between germline ends came to 24 bases. The length of the CDR3 is 15 residues. Per germline, CDR1 GTSNPN and CDR2 SVGIG (reference sequence). The variable domain in full, completed from reference TRBV30 and TRBJ1-2, reads SQTIHQWPATLVQPVGSPLSLECTVEGTSNPNLYWYRQAAGRGLQLLFYSVGIGQISSEVPQNLSASRPQDRQFILSSKKLLLSDSGFYLCACPKQVPLGGGYTFGSGTRLTVV.

As DNA, the CDR3 is TGTGCCAGCAGTTTTGGGACAGGATACGGCTACACCTTC. This codes for CASSFGTGYGYTF. The chain has TRBV28 and TRBJ1-2; TRBD1 matches 8 bases. Losses at the gene ends were 3 bases for V and 8 bases for J; bases not matched to a gene: 5. The CDR3 sequence is 13 residues long. Per germline, CDR1 MDHEN and CDR2 SYDVKM.

This clone was picked up a small number of times. The chain carries TRBV4-2 and TRBJ1-2; D is perhaps TRBD1 (6 bases). CDR1 is LGHNA and CDR2 is YNFKEQ in the germline V gene. This CDR3 comprises 16 residues. Trimming cost V 1 base and J 4 bases, with 16 bases left between them. CDR3 sequence (DNA): TGTGCCAGCAGCCAAGTATCCGGGGGGCTGAGCTATGGCTACACCTTC. Translation: CASSQVSGGLSYGYTF.

The chain is built from TRBV5-4 and TRBJ2-1; TRBD1 aligns across 8 bases. With V trimmed by 3 bases and J by 3 bases, 5 bases remained unmatched. Germline CDR1 SGHNT, CDR2 YYREEE (reference sequence). The CDR3 loop spans 15 amino acids. The CDR3 spells CASSSGQAIYNEQFF. DNA for the CDR3: TGTGCCAGCAGCTCGGGACAGGCGATCTACAATGAGCAGTTCTTC.

The V and J genes are TRBV19 and TRBJ1-2, with TRBD1 identical over 9 bases. Trimming removed 5 bases from V and 8 bases from J; junction bases left unmatched: 6. The CDR3 spans 13 residues. Germline V lookup: CDR1 LNHDA, CDR2 SQIVND (reference sequence). For the CDR3, the DNA is TGTGCCAGTAGTTCCCACAGGGGGCTCGGCTACACCTTC. Translated: CASSSHRGLGYTF. Supplemented by reference TRBV19 and TRBJ1-2, the full variable domain reads DGGITQSPKYLFRKEGQNVTLSCEQNLNHDAMYWYRQDPGQGLRLIYYSQIVNDFQKGDIAEGYSVSREKKESFPLTVTSAQKNPTAFYLCASSSHRGLGYTFGSGTRLTVV.

J is TRBJ2-1 and V is TRBV6-6; D perhaps matches TRBD2 (5 bases). The CDR3 totals 14 residues. With 2 bases removed from V and 5 bases from J, the gap between germline ends came to 10 bases. Germline loops: CDR1 MNHNY, CDR2 SVGAGI (reference sequence). The CDR3 loop is CASSYPGKDNEQFF. In DNA form, the CDR3 reads TGTGCCAGCAGTTACCCCGGGAAAGACAATGAGCAGTTCTTC.

This chain links TRBV4-2 with TRBJ2-5, with D unresolved. The germline V gene has CDR1 LGHNA and CDR2 YNFKEQ. V lost 1 base to trimming and J lost 8 bases, with 5 bases between them. CDR3 length equals 11 residues. CDR3 sequence reads: CASSQGATQYF. CDR3 nucleotide sequence: TGTGCCAGCAGCCAAGGGGCAACCCAGTACTTC.

The V gene is TRBV27, the J gene TRBJ1-2; tentative D call: TRBD1 (5 bases). CDR3 length: 15 residues. With 4 bases removed from V and 8 bases from J, the gap between germline ends came to 20 bases. Germline values: CDR1 MNHEY, CDR2 SMNVEV (reference sequence). The CDR3 region is CASSSLRALEGGYTF. The CDR3 DNA reads as TGTGCCAGCAGTTCTCTCAGGGCCCTCGAGGGGGGCTACACCTTC.